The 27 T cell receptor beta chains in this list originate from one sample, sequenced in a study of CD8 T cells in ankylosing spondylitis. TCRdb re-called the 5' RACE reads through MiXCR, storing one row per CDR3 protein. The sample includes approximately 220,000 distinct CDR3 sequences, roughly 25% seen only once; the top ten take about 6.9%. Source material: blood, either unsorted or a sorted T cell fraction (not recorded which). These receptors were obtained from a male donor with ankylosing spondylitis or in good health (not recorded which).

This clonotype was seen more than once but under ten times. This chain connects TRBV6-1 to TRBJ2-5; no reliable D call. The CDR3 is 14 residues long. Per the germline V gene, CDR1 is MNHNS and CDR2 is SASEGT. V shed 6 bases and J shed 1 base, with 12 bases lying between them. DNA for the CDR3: TGTGCCAGCAGCGTTGGACGGATCCAAGAGACCCAGTACTTC. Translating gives CASSVGRIQETQYF.

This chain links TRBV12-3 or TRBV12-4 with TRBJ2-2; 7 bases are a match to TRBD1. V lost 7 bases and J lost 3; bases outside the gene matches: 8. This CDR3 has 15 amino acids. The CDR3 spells CASTSTRGYTGELFF. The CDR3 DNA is TGTGCCAGCACGTCGACCAGGGGGTACACCGGGGAGCTGTTTTTT.

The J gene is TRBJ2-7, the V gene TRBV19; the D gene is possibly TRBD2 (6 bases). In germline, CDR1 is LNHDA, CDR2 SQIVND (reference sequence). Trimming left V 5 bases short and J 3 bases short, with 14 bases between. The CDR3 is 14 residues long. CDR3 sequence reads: CASSLRSTSYEQYF. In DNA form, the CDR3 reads TGTGCCAGTAGTTTGAGATCGACTAGCTACGAGCAGTACTTC.

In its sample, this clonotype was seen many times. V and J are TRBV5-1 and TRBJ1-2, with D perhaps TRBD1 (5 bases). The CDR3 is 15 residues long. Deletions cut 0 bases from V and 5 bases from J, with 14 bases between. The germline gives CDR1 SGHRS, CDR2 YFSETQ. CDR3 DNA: TGCGCCAGCAGCTTGGGCGGGACCGGGGAGTATGGCTACACCTTC. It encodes CASSLGGTGEYGYTF.

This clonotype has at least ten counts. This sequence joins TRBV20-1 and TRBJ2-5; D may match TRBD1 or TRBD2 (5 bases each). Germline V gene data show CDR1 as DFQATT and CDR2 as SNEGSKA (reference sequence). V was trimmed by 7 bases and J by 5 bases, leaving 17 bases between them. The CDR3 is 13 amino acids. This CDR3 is CSVPLGRGETQYF. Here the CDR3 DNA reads TGCAGTGTTCCCCTGGGACGTGGGGAGACCCAGTACTTC.

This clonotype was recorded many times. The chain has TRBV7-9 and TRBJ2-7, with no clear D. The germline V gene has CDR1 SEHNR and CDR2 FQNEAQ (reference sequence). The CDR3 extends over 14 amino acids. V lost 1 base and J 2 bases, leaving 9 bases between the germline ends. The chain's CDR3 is CASSLERNAYEQYF. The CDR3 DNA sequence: TGTGCCAGCAGCTTAGAACGGAATGCCTACGAGCAGTACTTC.

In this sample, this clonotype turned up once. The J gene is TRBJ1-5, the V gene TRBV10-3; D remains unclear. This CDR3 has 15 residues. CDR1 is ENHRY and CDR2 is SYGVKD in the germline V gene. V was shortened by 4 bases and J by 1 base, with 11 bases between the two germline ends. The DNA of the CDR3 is TGTGCCATCAGTGCCGACATAGGGAGCAATCAGCCCCAGCATTTT. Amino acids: CAISADIGSNQPQHF.

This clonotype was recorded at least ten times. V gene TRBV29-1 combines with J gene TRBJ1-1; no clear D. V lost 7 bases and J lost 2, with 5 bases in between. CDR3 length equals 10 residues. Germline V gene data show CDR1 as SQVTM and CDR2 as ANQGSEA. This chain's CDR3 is CSAGNTEAFF. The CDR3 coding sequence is TGCAGCGCCGGCAACACTGAAGCTTTCTTT.

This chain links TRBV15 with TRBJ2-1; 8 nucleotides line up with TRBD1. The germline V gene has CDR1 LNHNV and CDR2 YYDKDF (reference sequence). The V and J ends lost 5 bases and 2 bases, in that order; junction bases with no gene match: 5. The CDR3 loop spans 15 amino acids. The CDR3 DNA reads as TGTGCCACCAGCGAAACAGGGGGGCCCTACAATGAGCAGTTCTTC. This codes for CATSETGGPYNEQFF.

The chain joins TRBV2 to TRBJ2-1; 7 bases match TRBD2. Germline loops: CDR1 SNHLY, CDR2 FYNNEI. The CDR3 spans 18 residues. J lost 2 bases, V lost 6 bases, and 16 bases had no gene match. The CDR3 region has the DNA TGTGCCAGCAGATGGGGGAGGGCCCGGGGAGGCACCTACAATGAGCAGTTCTTC. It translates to CASRWGRARGGTYNEQFF.

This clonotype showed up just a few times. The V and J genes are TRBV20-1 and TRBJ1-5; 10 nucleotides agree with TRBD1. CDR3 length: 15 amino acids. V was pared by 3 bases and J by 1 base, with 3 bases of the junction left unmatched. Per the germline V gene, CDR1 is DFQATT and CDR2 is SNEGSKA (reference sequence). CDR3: CSARGTGVSNQPQHF. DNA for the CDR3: TGCAGTGCTAGGGGGACAGGGGTCAGCAATCAGCCCCAGCATTTT.

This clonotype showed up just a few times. The CDR3 loop reads CASSLGGGITQYF. DNA of the CDR3: TGTGCCAGCAGCTTGGGAGGGGGAATTACGCAGTATTTT. V and J are TRBV7-9 and TRBJ2-3; D might be TRBD2 (7 bases). CDR1 and CDR2 (germline): SEHNR, FQNEAQ (reference sequence). V was shortened by 3 bases and J by 8 bases, with 12 bases between the two germline ends. This CDR3 has 13 amino acids.

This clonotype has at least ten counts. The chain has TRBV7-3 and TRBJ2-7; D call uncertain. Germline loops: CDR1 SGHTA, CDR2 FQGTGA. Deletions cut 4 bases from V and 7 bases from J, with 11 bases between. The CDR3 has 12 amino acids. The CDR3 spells CASSYRFGEQYF. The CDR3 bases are TGTGCCAGCAGCTATAGATTCGGGGAGCAGTACTTC.

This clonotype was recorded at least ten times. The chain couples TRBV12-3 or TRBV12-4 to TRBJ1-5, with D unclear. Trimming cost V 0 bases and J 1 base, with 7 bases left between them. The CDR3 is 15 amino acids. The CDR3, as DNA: TGTGCCAGCAGTTTAGCAGGGATCAGCAATCAGCCCCAGCATTTT. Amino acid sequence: CASSLAGISNQPQHF.

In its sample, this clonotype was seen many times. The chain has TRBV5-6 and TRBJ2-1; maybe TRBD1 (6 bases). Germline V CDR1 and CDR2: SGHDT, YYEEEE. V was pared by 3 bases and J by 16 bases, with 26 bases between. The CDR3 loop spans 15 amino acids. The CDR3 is CASSSSGAPRFSHFF. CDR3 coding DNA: TGTGCCAGCAGCTCCTCAGGGGCCCCTCGTTTCTCCCACTTCTTC.

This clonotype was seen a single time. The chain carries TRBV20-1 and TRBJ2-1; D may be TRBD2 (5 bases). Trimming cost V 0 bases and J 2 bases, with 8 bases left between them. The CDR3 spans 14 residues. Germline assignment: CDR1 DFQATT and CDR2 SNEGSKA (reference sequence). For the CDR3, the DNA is TGCAGTGCTAGAGATCAGCGGACCTACAATGAGCAGTTCTTC. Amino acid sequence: CSARDQRTYNEQFF.

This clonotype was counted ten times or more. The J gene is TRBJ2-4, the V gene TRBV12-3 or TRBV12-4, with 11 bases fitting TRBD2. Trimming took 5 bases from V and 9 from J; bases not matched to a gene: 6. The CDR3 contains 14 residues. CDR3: CASSLSGRDGIQYF. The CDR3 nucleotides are TGTGCCAGCAGTCTTAGCGGGAGGGACGGCATTCAGTACTTC.

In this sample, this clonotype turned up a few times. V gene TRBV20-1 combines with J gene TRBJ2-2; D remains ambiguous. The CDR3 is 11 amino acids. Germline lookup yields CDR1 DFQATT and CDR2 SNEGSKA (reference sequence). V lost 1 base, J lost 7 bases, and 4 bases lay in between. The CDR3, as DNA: TGCAGTGCTAGAGTTCTCGGGGAGCTGTTTTTT. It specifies CSARVLGELFF.

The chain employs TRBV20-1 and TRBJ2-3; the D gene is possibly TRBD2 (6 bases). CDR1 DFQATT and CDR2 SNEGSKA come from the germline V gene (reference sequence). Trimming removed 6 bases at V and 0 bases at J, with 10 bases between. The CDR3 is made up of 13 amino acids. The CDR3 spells CSAPSASTDTQYF. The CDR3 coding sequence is TGCAGTGCCCCTAGCGCAAGCACAGATACGCAGTATTTT.

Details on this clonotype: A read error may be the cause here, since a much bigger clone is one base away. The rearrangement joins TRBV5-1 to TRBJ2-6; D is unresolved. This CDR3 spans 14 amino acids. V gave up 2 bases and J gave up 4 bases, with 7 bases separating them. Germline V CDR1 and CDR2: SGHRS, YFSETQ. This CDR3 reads CASSFIVGANVLTF. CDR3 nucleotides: TGCGCCAGCAGCTTCATTGTAGGGGCCAACGTCCTGACTTTC.

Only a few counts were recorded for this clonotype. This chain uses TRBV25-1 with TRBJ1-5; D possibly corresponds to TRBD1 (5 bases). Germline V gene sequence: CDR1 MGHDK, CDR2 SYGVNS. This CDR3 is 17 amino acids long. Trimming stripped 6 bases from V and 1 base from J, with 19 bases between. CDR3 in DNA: TGTGCCAGCAGACAGCCTAGGACATTACGGAGCAATCAGCCCCAGCATTTT. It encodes CASRQPRTLRSNQPQHF.

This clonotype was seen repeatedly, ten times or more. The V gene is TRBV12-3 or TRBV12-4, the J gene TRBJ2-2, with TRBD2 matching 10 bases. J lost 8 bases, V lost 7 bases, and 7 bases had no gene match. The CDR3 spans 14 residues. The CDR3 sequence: CASNLAGAQGELFF. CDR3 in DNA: TGTGCCAGCAACCTAGCGGGAGCTCAGGGGGAGCTGTTTTTT.

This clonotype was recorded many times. The CDR3 sequence: CSARDDGGTKYNEQFF. The DNA of the CDR3 is TGCAGTGCTAGAGATGATGGCGGGACGAAATACAATGAGCAGTTCTTC. The chain joins TRBV20-1 to TRBJ2-1; TRBD2 is a possible D gene (6 bases). The CDR3 sequence is 16 residues long. V was cut by 0 bases and J by 4 bases, with 16 bases left in between. The V gene's germline CDR1 is DFQATT and CDR2 SNEGSKA (reference sequence).

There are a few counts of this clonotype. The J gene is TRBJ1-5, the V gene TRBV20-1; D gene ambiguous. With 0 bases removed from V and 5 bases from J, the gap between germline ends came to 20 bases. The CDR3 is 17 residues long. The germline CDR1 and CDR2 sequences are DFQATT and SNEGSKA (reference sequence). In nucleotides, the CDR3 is TGCAGTGCTAGAGACCCCGGAGAAAAGGGTCGACATCAGCCCCAGCATTTT. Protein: CSARDPGEKGRHQPQHF.

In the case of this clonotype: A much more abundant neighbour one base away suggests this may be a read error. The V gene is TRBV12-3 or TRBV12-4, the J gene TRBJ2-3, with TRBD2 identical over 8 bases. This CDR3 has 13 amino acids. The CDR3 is CANSLAGPDTQYF. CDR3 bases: TGTGCCAACAGTTTAGCGGGACCAGATACGCAGTATTTT.

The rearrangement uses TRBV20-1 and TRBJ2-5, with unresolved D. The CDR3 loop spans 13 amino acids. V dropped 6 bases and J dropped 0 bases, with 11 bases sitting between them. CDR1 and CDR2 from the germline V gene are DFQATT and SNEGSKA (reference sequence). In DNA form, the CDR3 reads TGCAGTGCCCCGTCTTCCTACCAAGAGACCCAGTACTTC. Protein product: CSAPSSYQETQYF.

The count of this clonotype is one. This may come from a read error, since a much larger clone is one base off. The CDR3: CTSSPNSAGELFF. CDR3 sequence (DNA): TGTACCAGCAGCCCAAACTCGGCCGGGGAGCTGTTTTTT. The rearrangement links TRBV3-1 to TRBJ2-2; unclear D gene. This CDR3 region has 13 residues. The germline CDR1 and CDR2 sequences are LGHDT and YNNKEL (reference sequence).